The clone carrying this TCR beta chain was counted ten times or more. CDR3 length: 13 amino acids. The V and J ends lost 4 bases and 1 base respectively, with 7 bases between them. Germline-derived CDR1 and CDR2 are SGHRS and YFSETQ. This sample was taken from a study of T-cell reconstitution after alpha-beta-depleted transplantation in children. Unique molecular identifiers were incorporated into the prepared TCRbeta library. TCRdb ran MiXCR on the PCR reads and lists one entry per CDR3 protein. Among approximately 150,000 distinct CDR3 sequences listed, roughly 9% were seen once. The source was PBMCs, mostly from graft donor cells, collected 180 days after TCRalphabeta/CD19-depleted stem cell transplant. This receptor was identified in a female patient between 2 and 15 years old who had a stem cell transplant for congenital amegakaryocytic thrombocytopenia, so the T cells may come from the graft donor. The chain is built from TRBV5-1 and TRBJ2-3; a weak D match, TRBD2 (5 bases). The CDR3 bases are TGCGCCAGCAGCCTTAGCGGCACAGATACGCAGTATTTT. This gives the protein CASSLSGTDTQYF.